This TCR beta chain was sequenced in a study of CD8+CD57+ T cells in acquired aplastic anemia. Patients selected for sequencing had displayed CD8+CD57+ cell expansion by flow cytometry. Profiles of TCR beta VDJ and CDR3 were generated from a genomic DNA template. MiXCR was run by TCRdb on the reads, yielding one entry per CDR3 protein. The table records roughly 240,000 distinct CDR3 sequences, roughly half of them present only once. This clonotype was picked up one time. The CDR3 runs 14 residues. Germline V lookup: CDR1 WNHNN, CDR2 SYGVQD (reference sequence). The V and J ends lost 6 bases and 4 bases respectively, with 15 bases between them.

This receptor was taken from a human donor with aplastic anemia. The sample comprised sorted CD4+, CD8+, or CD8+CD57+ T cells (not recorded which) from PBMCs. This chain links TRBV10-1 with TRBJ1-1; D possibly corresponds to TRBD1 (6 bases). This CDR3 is CASSDGGRVTEAFF. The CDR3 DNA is TGCGCCAGCAGCGATGGGGGGCGCGTCACTGAAGCTTTCTTT.